The following is a T cell receptor beta chain sequence with its context. Its antigen is not identified. Germline values: CDR1 MNHEY, CDR2 SMNVEV (reference sequence). The length of the CDR3 is 17 residues. Trimming left V 5 bases short and J 2 bases short, with 18 bases between. The data stem from a study of T cell responses to AZD1222 COVID-19 vaccine. Sequencing was performed with immunoSEQ multiplex PCR; in TCRdb, only in-frame clones are kept and a portion is missing. The sample contains under 150,000 clones, approximately 90% of which appear only once. Points from the study as a whole: Donors were chiefly white British, with a greater number of females, and clonal diversity was perhaps underestimated. Distributed over spike, vaccine-associated CD4 TCRs predominated at 160-218 and 743-854. Elevations in Spike-specific TCR breadth and depth followed administration of two AZD1222 doses. Reports indicate that nearly half of spike-specific TCRs are directed at unmutated variant regions.

The chain joins TRBV27 to TRBJ2-2; no definite D call. Sample: peripheral blood, taken 28 days after the second AZD1222 dose. The receptor's source is an adult who received the AZD1222 COVID-19 vaccine. The CDR3 loop is CASSQQRTYVNTGELFF. CDR3 nucleotides: TGTGCCAGCAGTCAACAACGTACCTACGTCAACACCGGGGAGCTGTTTTTT.